Reported below is one TCR beta chain. Authors' processing steps: Estimation of nucleated cell counts was performed using reference gene primer amplification. Libraries were prepared by immunoSEQ multiplex PCR; TCRdb keeps only in-frame clonotypes and omits some of them. V and J calls and clone size are those listed in that table; D and trimming were worked out from the DNA. The sample carries about 410,000 clones, 70% to 90% recorded once. The sample comes from a study of blood T cell repertoires in COVID-19. Study as a whole: Sites in the United States, Italy and Spain provided acute and convalescent COVID-19 samples. From T cells, B-cell-depleted T cells, or PBMCs came the material, which was cDNA or gDNA.

This CDR3 is built from 15 residues. The germline V gene has CDR1 MNHEY and CDR2 SVGAGI. The ends lost 6 bases at V and 10 bases at J; junction bases unmatched: 10. This chain joins TRBV6-5 and TRBJ1-6, with 9 bases lining up with TRBD1. The source material was peripheral blood. The receptor was isolated from a woman aged 25 to 45 with active or convalescent COVID-19. As DNA, the CDR3 is TGTGCCAGCAGGATCCGGGACAGGGACGGATCACCCCTCCACTTT. Its translation is CASRIRDRDGSPLHF.